This T cell receptor (beta chain) was captured in a study of control samples from healthy donors and cancer patients. Clones were read by immunoSEQ multiplex PCR, and TCRdb kept only the in-frame ones, dropping some. This sample has roughly 120,000 clones; more than 80% occur once, and the top ten carry around 1.1%. The V segment lost 5 bases and the J segment 5 bases; nucleotides outside the gene matches: 6. The CDR3 runs 14 residues. CDR1 is ENHRY, CDR2 SYGVKD, per germline. The rearrangement joins TRBV10-3 to TRBJ1-2, with TRBD1 matching over 9 bases. Specimen: PBMCs. This receptor was obtained from a woman aged 45-65 years with colorectal cancer. CDR3 amino acids: CAISQGTGSYGYTF. The CDR3 nucleotides are TGTGCCATCAGTCAAGGGACAGGGTCGTATGGCTACACCTTC.